This T cell receptor beta chain is from a study of T cell repertoires in cytomegalovirus infection. Study-wide results and limits: Summed frequency of shared TCR beta families picked out CMV carriers who also had the relevant HLA.

The germline V and J ends were trimmed by 0 bases and 2 bases, with 8 bases remaining between them. CDR1 MDHEN and CDR2 SYDVKM come from the germline V gene. The length of the CDR3 is 14 residues. As regards this clonotype: Its specificity is unknown.

From the reads, TCRdb called clonotypes with MiXCR, one entry per CDR3 protein. The repertoire holds approximately 300,000 distinct CDR3 sequences, with 20% to 25% as singletons. The chain recombines TRBV28 with TRBJ2-7; D gene ambiguous. This specimen consisted of cultured PBMCs, obtained from culture after CMV antigen stimulation. This TCR came from a human donor in good health (CMV status not recorded). Some clones in this sample may be carry-over from other donors' samples. The CDR3 DNA reads TGTGCCAGCAGTTTATGGCACGGCCCCTACGAGCAGTACTTC. Translation gives CASSLWHGPYEQYF.